A single sample gave rise to the 20 T cell receptor beta chains below, sequenced in a study of shared clonotypes between healthy human individuals (TCRdb year 2020). The protocol used for the library was the immunoSEQ multiplex PCR assay. TCRdb limited this immuneACCESS table to in-frame rearrangements with V and J called. A share of clones is missing; checked studies link under half to unresolved V genes, and the rest is unexplained. Recorded for this sample are over a million clones; about 98% of them occurred a single time. Roughly 0.45% of the sample rests with the top ten. The sample comprised naive CD4+ T cells sorted from blood. What this sample's cell subset or site label stands for: CD45RA+ positively selected. These receptors all stem from a man aged 25-45 years in good health.

The chain joins TRBV4-2 to TRBJ2-5; D gene unclear. Between the trimmed V and J ends, which lost 1 base and 4 bases, there was a span of 7 bases. The germline V gene encodes CDR1 LGHNA and CDR2 YNFKEQ. The CDR3 totals 13 residues. CDR3 DNA: TGTGCCAGCAGCCAAGGACTTGTAGAGACCCAGTACTTC. Translation: CASSQGLVETQYF.

This chain links TRBV30 with TRBJ2-7; TRBD1 aligns across 10 bases. This CDR3 comprises 15 residues. V shed 3 bases, J shed 4 bases, and the junction held 9 bases outside the gene matches. Germline V lookup: CDR1 GTSNPN, CDR2 SVGIG (reference sequence). The CDR3 protein is CAWRLAGTGVYEQYF. CDR3 nucleotides: TGTGCCTGGAGGCTCGCCGGGACAGGGGTTTACGAGCAGTACTTC.

V is TRBV7-8 and J is TRBJ2-5; no reliable D call. Germline V gene lookup returns CDR1 SGHVS and CDR2 FQNEAQ. The CDR3 spans 12 residues. The V and J ends lost 5 bases and 4 bases respectively, with 8 bases between them. CDR3: CASSPRRETQYF. In DNA, the CDR3 is TGTGCCAGCAGCCCGAGGCGAGAGACCCAGTACTTC.

As DNA, the CDR3 is TGTGCCTGGCGAGGAAGGGGGGGCGAGACCCAGTACTTC. Translated: CAWRGRGGETQYF. The gene calls are TRBV30 and TRBJ2-5, with D perhaps TRBD2 (7 bases). The V end lost 5 bases, the J end lost 5 bases, and 15 bases lay between the germline ends. The CDR3 spans 13 residues. Germline V gives CDR1 GTSNPN, CDR2 SVGIG (reference sequence).

The gene calls are TRBV7-2 and TRBJ2-3; a possible D gene is TRBD2 (6 bases). Germline loops: CDR1 SGHTA, CDR2 FQGNSA. The V end was cut by 5 bases, the J end by 1 base, with 13 bases between. The CDR3 covers 15 residues. The CDR3 DNA is TGTGCCAGCAGCCCCCGGAGGGCCGGCACAGATACGCAGTATTTT. Amino acid sequence: CASSPRRAGTDTQYF.

This clone has a single count. This sequence joins TRBV6-7 and TRBJ2-5; maybe TRBD2 (5 bases). TRBV6-7 belongs to the ORF category, with a function that is uncertain. Trimming removed 2 bases from V and 2 bases from J, with 9 bases in between. The CDR3 is 14 amino acids. CDR3 protein: CASSYVPGQETQYF. CDR3 DNA: TGTGCCAGCAGTTACGTTCCGGGGCAAGAGACCCAGTACTTC.

The rearrangement joins TRBV7-3 to TRBJ2-1; D ambiguous. V shed 5 bases and J shed 7 bases, with 12 bases lying between them. Germline CDR1 and CDR2: SGHTA and FQGTGA. This CDR3 region has 13 residues. CDR3 DNA: TGTGCCAGCAGCGCAGGCCGACGAAATGAGCAGTTCTTC. The encoded protein is CASSAGRRNEQFF.

The chain carries TRBV28 and TRBJ2-3; 11 bases match TRBD2. Trimming at V came to 5 bases and at J to 1 base, leaving 11 bases not matched to a gene. The CDR3 is 18 amino acids. Germline V gives CDR1 MDHEN, CDR2 SYDVKM. The CDR3 DNA reads TGTGCCAGCAGTCCCTGGATAGCGGGAGGGCCTCGCACAGATACGCAGTATTTT. Translation: CASSPWIAGGPRTDTQYF. Full variable domain (rest looked up from reference TRBV28 and TRBJ2-3): DVKVTQSSRYLVKRTGEKVFLECVQDMDHENMFWYRQDPGLGLRLIYFSYDVKMKEKGDIPEGYSVSREKKERFSLILESASTNQTSMYLCASSPWIAGGPRTDTQYFGPGTRLTVL.

The chain recombines TRBV7-8 with TRBJ2-7; the match to TRBD2 covers 11 bases. The ends lost 5 bases at V and 7 bases at J; junction bases unmatched: 13. The CDR3 spans 16 residues. The germline CDR1 and CDR2 sequences are SGHVS and FQNEAQ. CDR3 sequence reads: CASSPFLLAGAGEQYF. CDR3 nucleotides: TGTGCCAGCAGCCCCTTCTTACTAGCGGGAGCCGGGGAGCAGTACTTC.

Turning to this clone: This same CDR3 is encoded by further DNA sequences in the sample. CDR3 in amino acids: CASSLRGSSYNEQFF. Here the CDR3 DNA reads TGTGCCAGCAGCTTGAGGGGGAGCTCCTACAATGAGCAGTTCTTC. The chain is built from TRBV7-9 and TRBJ2-1, with D perhaps TRBD1 (6 bases). CDR1 is SEHNR, CDR2 FQNEAQ, per germline (reference sequence). Trimming left V 3 bases short and J 0 bases short, with 9 bases between. CDR3 length: 15 residues.

This clone was recorded once. The rearrangement uses TRBV7-9 and TRBJ2-7; 7 bases agree with TRBD1. The CDR3 spans 13 residues. The V and J ends lost 4 bases and 3 bases, in that order; junction bases with no gene match: 3. CDR1 SEHNR and CDR2 FQNEAQ come from the germline V gene (reference sequence). The DNA for the CDR3 is TGTGCCAGCAGCTGGACAGGAAACTACGAGCAGTACTTC. Translating gives CASSWTGNYEQYF.

V gene TRBV28 combines with J gene TRBJ1-1; possible D gene TRBD1, 5 bases. Germline CDR1 and CDR2: MDHEN and SYDVKM. The CDR3 extends over 18 amino acids. Trimming left V 2 bases short and J 1 base short, with 20 bases between. CDR3 coding DNA: TGTGCCAGCAGTTTAGGGGGACCGACCCTGGGGAAGAACACTGAAGCTTTCTTT. It specifies CASSLGGPTLGKNTEAFF.

The chain is built from TRBV7-7 and TRBJ2-2, with D possibly matching TRBD2 (5 bases). The CDR3 is 15 residues long. V was pared by 4 bases and J by 1 base, with 10 bases between. Germline V gene sequence: CDR1 SSHAT, CDR2 FNYEAQ (reference sequence). This chain's CDR3 is CASSSGVMNTGELFF. As DNA, the CDR3 is TGTGCCAGCAGCTCCGGGGTGATGAACACCGGGGAGCTGTTTTTT.

The chain couples TRBV9 to TRBJ2-7; 14 nucleotides align to TRBD2. CDR3 size: 15 residues. CDR1 is SGDLS and CDR2 is YYNGEE in the germline V gene. J lost 6 bases, V lost 1 base, and 3 bases had no gene match. The CDR3 nucleotides are TGTGCCAGCAGCGTATTGGGGACTAGCGGGAGCGAGCAGTACTTC. Amino acids: CASSVLGTSGSEQYF. The full variable domain, its missing parts supplied by reference TRBV9 and TRBJ2-7, is DSGVTQTPKHLITATGQRVTLRCSPRSGDLSVYWYQQSLDQGLQFLIQYYNGEERAKGNILERFSAQQFPDLHSELNLSSLELGDSALYFCASSVLGTSGSEQYFGPGTRLTVT.

This chain links TRBV18 with TRBJ1-4; tentative D call: TRBD1 (6 bases). The V and J ends lost 2 bases and 8 bases respectively, with 12 bases between them. This CDR3 is 14 amino acids long. CDR1 and CDR2 (germline): KGHSH, LQKENI. Written as DNA, the CDR3 is TGTGCCAGCTCACCATTGGACACAGGGGAAAAACTGTTTTTT. Translating it yields CASSPLDTGEKLFF.

This clone was counted a single time. The chain uses TRBV19 and TRBJ1-2; D uncertain. Germline V gene sequence: CDR1 LNHDA, CDR2 SQIVND (reference sequence). The V end was cut by 5 bases, the J end by 8 bases, with 12 bases between. This CDR3 contains 12 residues. As DNA, the CDR3 is TGTGCCAGTAGTTCCAGGCCGGCGGGCTACACCTTC. This sequence encodes CASSSRPAGYTF.

The chain has TRBV15 and TRBJ1-4, with D unclear. Germline V CDR1 and CDR2: LNHNV, YYDKDF (reference sequence). CDR3 size: 13 residues. V lost 3 bases and J lost 5, with 7 bases in between. The CDR3 reads CATSRETNEKLFF. In DNA, the CDR3 is TGTGCCACCAGCAGGGAGACGAATGAAAAACTGTTTTTT.

The J gene is TRBJ2-2, the V gene TRBV7-9; 11 bases line up with TRBD1. Per germline, CDR1 SEHNR and CDR2 FQNEAQ (reference sequence). Trimming at V came to 5 bases and at J to 4 bases, leaving 9 bases not matched to a gene. The CDR3 totals 17 residues. CDR3 sequence reads: CASSPDRGPRGTGELFF. The DNA for the CDR3 is TGTGCCAGCAGCCCGGACAGGGGGCCTCGAGGCACCGGGGAGCTGTTTTTT.

The V and J genes are TRBV2 and TRBJ2-5; 7 bases agree with TRBD2. This CDR3 has 13 amino acids. V shed 4 bases, J shed 6 bases, and the junction held 5 bases outside the gene matches. The germline V gene has CDR1 SNHLY and CDR2 FYNNEI. The CDR3 is CASSAGGLKTQYF. CDR3 DNA sequence: TGTGCCAGCAGTGCGGGAGGATTAAAGACCCAGTACTTC.

This clone was observed a single time. Other nucleotide sequences from this sample produce the same CDR3. The CDR3 loop reads CASRGTYEQYF. The CDR3, as DNA: TGTGCCAGCAGGGGTACCTACGAGCAGTACTTC. The chain combines TRBV28 with TRBJ2-7; D not certain. Germline V CDR1 and CDR2: MDHEN, SYDVKM. This CDR3 comprises 11 residues. V lost 6 bases and J 2 bases, leaving 5 bases between the germline ends. Full variable domain (remainder filled in from reference TRBV28 and TRBJ2-7): DVKVTQSSRYLVKRTGEKVFLECVQDMDHENMFWYRQDPGLGLRLIYFSYDVKMKEKGDIPEGYSVSREKKERFSLILESASTNQTSMYLCASRGTYEQYFGPGTRLTVT.